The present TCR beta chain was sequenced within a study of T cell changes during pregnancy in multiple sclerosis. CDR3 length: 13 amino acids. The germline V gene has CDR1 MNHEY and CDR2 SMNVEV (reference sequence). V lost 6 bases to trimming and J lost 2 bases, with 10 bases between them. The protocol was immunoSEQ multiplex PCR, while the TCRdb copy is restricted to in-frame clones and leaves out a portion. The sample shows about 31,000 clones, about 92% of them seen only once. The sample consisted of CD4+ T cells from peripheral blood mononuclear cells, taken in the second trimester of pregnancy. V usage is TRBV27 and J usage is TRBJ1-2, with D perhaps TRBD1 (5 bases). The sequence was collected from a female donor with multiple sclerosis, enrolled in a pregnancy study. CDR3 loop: CASSREPNYGYTF. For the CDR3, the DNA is TGTGCCAGCAGCAGGGAACCAAACTATGGCTACACCTTC.